This TCR beta chain was sequenced in a study of OX40 agonist ivuxolimab in advanced cancers. Notes on the research overall: Ivuxolimab, which targeted the costimulatory receptor OX40 (CD134), was an agonistic, fully human IgG2 monoclonal antibody. Intravenous ivuxolimab was administered to patients every 2 weeks at six dose levels: 0.01, 0.1, 0.3, 1.5, 3 and 10 mg/kg. Of the approximately 50 dose-escalation patients, hepatocellular carcinoma was present in roughly 19, melanoma in roughly 15, renal cell carcinoma in 9 and head and neck cancer in 9. A male proportion of roughly 80% and a mean age of roughly 58 years, ranging from 23 to 79, were recorded for the dose-escalation cohort. Prior anti-PD-1, anti-PD-L1 or anti-CTLA-4 therapy was permitted, and 40% of dose-escalation patients had received checkpoint inhibitors. Partial responses were achieved by three dose-escalation patients, of whom one had hepatocellular carcinoma and two had cutaneous melanoma. The point of sequencing TCRbeta in the periphery was to test whether ivuxolimab changed TCR sequence diversity and drove clonal T-cell expansion. The paper reports the monotherapy dose-escalation portion (N of about 50 patients) of the phase I ivuxolimab trial.

The trial excluded patients who had a history of autoimmune disease or who were on systemic immunosuppression. Peripheral blood for TCR sequencing was collected from all dose cohorts at baseline, on cycle 4 day 1, and on cycle 7 day 1. Samples came from an open-label, multicenter, first-in-human phase I dose-escalation trial of ivuxolimab. The trial enrolled adults with locally advanced or metastatic head and neck squamous cell, hepatocellular, melanoma or renal cell carcinoma. Before TCR sequencing, CD4+ T cells and CD8+ T cells were sorted from peripheral blood as separate populations. Broad study findings and their caveats: After ivuxolimab, expanded clones were on average more numerous among CD8+ T cells than among CD4+ T cells. Low levels of normalized T-cell clonal expansion were also seen in some nonresponding patients. In the 0.1-3.0 mg/kg groups, partial responders were among the patients with the lowest normalized peripheral clonal expansion, particularly in CD8+ T cells. The antigen specificity of the clonally expanded peripheral T cells was not determined. At doses of 0.1 to 3.0 mg/kg, clonal expansion of both CD4+ and CD8+ blood T cells was observed from baseline to week 6.

Notes on this clone: What this receptor recognizes is not known. No much larger clone is present one base from it, and per-base qualities are unavailable.

Taken from cysteine to phenylalanine, the CDR3 has 14 residues. CDR3 DNA is the only sequence kept; it has 42 bases, read in frame from the first base. Reading the germline V gene gives CDR1 LGHNT and CDR2 FRNRAP. Trimming takes 2 bases from V and 2 bases from J, and the germline ends sit 9 bases apart. Genomic DNA was extracted from sorted cells for sequencing of the TCRbeta CDR3 region. The immunoSEQ Assay was used to sequence the TCRbeta CDR3 regions. TCRdb holds this immuneACCESS table with in-frame rearrangements only. Some clones are missing; in checked studies, unresolved V genes explain under half, and the rest has no known cause. This sample gives approximately 88,000 clones in total; about 88% of them show up just once. Of the sample, roughly 0.3% falls within the top ten clones.

The sequence derives from an adult with an advanced solid tumor such as melanoma, head and neck, liver or kidney cancer. This specimen consisted of CD4+ or CD8+ T cells sorted from blood, obtained in a trial of the OX40 agonist ivuxolimab. The V and J segments used are TRBV12-5 and TRBJ1-2; the D gene assignment is ambiguous. The CDR3 protein sequence reads: CASGLPPLNYGYTF. The bases read TGTGCTAGTGGTTTGCCGCCACTGAACTATGGCTACACCTTC.